Shown below are 29 T cell receptor beta chains from a single sample sequenced in a study of blood T cell repertoires in COVID-19. The assay was immunoSEQ multiplex PCR, and TCRdb's table has in-frame clones only and misses some. In the table there are about 20,000 clones, about 90% of which are singletons. Sample: peripheral blood. The origin of the receptors is a human donor in a cohort sampled during active COVID-19.

This chain links TRBV7-9 with TRBJ2-7, with D maybe TRBD2 (6 bases). Between the trimmed V and J ends, which lost 8 bases and 5 bases, there was a span of 10 bases. The germline CDR1 and CDR2 sequences are SEHNR and FQNEAQ (reference sequence). This CDR3 contains 11 residues. The CDR3 spells CASEGRNEQYF. CDR3 in DNA: TGTGCCAGCGAGGGGAGGAACGAGCAGTACTTC. Full variable domain (remainder filled in from reference TRBV7-9 and TRBJ2-7): DTGVSQNPRHKITKRGQNVTFRCDPISEHNRLYWYRQTLGQGPEFLTYFQNEAQLEKSRLLSDRFSAERPKGSFSTLEIQRTEQGDSAMYLCASEGRNEQYFGPGTRLTVT.

The CDR3 coding sequence is TGCGCCAGCAGCCCCGAGGGAGGGGAGGGAGAGACCCAGTACTTC. Encoded protein: CASSPEGGEGETQYF. This sequence joins TRBV5-1 and TRBJ2-5; 7 nucleotides match TRBD2. The germline V gene has CDR1 SGHRS and CDR2 YFSETQ. CDR3 length: 15 amino acids. The V and J ends lost 4 bases and 4 bases, in that order; junction bases with no gene match: 10. The whole variable domain, remainder taken from reference TRBV5-1 and TRBJ2-5, is KAGVTQTPRYLIKTRGQQVTLSCSPISGHRSVSWYQQTPGQGLQFLFEYFSETQRNKGNFPGRFSGRQFSNSRSEMNVSTLELGDSALYLCASSPEGGEGETQYFGPGTRLLVL.

As concerns this clone: Other DNA sequences in this sample translate to the same CDR3. The gene calls are TRBV5-1 and TRBJ2-2; 11 positions agree with TRBD2. Germline CDR1 is SGHRS and CDR2 is YFSETQ. V lost 4 bases to trimming and J lost 3 bases; unmatched junction nucleotides: 8. This CDR3 contains 17 residues. This CDR3 is CASSPPSGRLYTGELFF. CDR3 in DNA: TGCGCCAGCAGCCCCCCTAGCGGGAGGCTCTACACCGGGGAGCTGTTTTTT.

This rearrangement joins TRBV9 to TRBJ2-5, with 8 bases matching TRBD2. V lost 0 bases, J lost 5 bases, and 9 bases stayed unmatched. The CDR3 is made up of 16 amino acids. Germline-derived CDR1 and CDR2 are SGDLS and YYNGEE. The CDR3 loop is CASSVAGSGSVETQYF. CDR3 DNA: TGTGCCAGCAGCGTAGCGGGCAGCGGGAGCGTGGAGACCCAGTACTTC.

The chain recombines TRBV24-1 with TRBJ2-1, with 9 bases aligning to TRBD1. V was clipped by 5 bases and J by 7 bases; unmatched bases: 14. Germline V CDR1 and CDR2: KGHDR, SFDVKD. The CDR3 is 17 residues long. The CDR3 loop reads CATSAQQGAGLWNEQFF. CDR3 coding DNA: TGTGCCACCAGTGCTCAACAGGGGGCAGGGTTATGGAATGAGCAGTTCTTC.

The chain carries TRBV3-1 (or the pseudogene TRBV3-2) and TRBJ1-1; unclear D gene. V was cut by 0 bases and J by 9 bases, with 11 bases left in between. The germline gives CDR1 LGHDT, CDR2 YNNKEL (reference sequence). The CDR3 sequence is 13 residues long. CDR3 sequence reads: CASSQDLVDKAFF. The DNA for the CDR3 is TGTGCCAGCAGCCAAGATCTAGTAGATAAAGCTTTCTTT.

This clone was seen just once. The chain carries TRBV7-2 and TRBJ2-7; D not certain. The CDR3 has 13 amino acids. Looked up from germline, CDR1 is SGHTA and CDR2 is FQGNSA. Trimming stripped 1 base from V and 6 bases from J, with 10 bases between. The CDR3 region is CASSLESHGEQYF. DNA for the CDR3: TGTGCCAGCAGCTTAGAATCCCACGGCGAGCAGTACTTC.

This chain links TRBV11-2 with TRBJ2-7; 11 nucleotides align to TRBD2. The CDR3 has 15 amino acids. V shed 7 bases and J 6 bases; nucleotides not matched to a gene: 11. The germline gives CDR1 SGHAT, CDR2 FQNNGV. The CDR3 region has the DNA TGTGCCAGCATCACGACTAGCGGGATTTCGGGCGAGCAGTACTTC. Protein sequence: CASITTSGISGEQYF.

This chain uses TRBV2 with TRBJ2-2, with 15 bases lining up with TRBD2. CDR3 length: 17 amino acids. Germline lookup yields CDR1 SNHLY and CDR2 FYNNEI. J was trimmed by 1 base and V by 7 bases; bases with no gene match: 4. CDR3 sequence: CASTWTSGRGNTGELFF. CDR3 sequence (DNA): TGTGCCAGCACTTGGACTAGCGGGAGGGGGAACACCGGGGAGCTGTTTTTT.

The rearrangement joins TRBV24-1 to TRBJ2-5; 9 bases match TRBD2. V was clipped by 2 bases and J by 0 bases; unmatched bases: 3. The CDR3 length is 16 residues. The germline CDR1 and CDR2 sequences are KGHDR and SFDVKD. In DNA form, the CDR3 reads TGTGCCACCAGTGATTCTGCGGGAGGGCACCAAGAGACCCAGTACTTC. Protein: CATSDSAGGHQETQYF.

The J gene is TRBJ1-1, the V gene TRBV5-6; TRBD1 is a possible D gene (6 bases). This CDR3 comprises 16 residues. Germline V gene sequence: CDR1 SGHDT, CDR2 YYEEEE. Trimming left V 0 bases short and J 4 bases short, with 16 bases between. The DNA for the CDR3 is TGTGCCAGCAGCTTGGCCTTCAGTTTCAGGGGCACTGAAGCTTTCTTT. Translated: CASSLAFSFRGTEAFF.

The chain has TRBV28 and TRBJ1-5; a weak D match, TRBD1 (6 bases). Germline V gene data show CDR1 as MDHEN and CDR2 as SYDVKM. CDR3 length equals 14 residues. V gave up 6 bases and J gave up 6 bases, with 15 bases separating them. The CDR3: CASSPGRGSQPQHF. CDR3 sequence (DNA): TGTGCCAGCAGCCCCGGCAGGGGAAGTCAGCCCCAGCATTTT.

This chain connects TRBV4-1 to TRBJ2-5; the match to TRBD2 covers 12 bases. Germline values: CDR1 MGHRA, CDR2 YSYEKL. V was clipped by 0 bases and J by 7 bases; unmatched bases: 12. The CDR3 loop spans 18 amino acids. This chain's CDR3 is CASSQEYGTSGWSRTQYF. CDR3 bases: TGCGCCAGCAGCCAAGAGTACGGGACTAGCGGGTGGAGTAGGACCCAGTACTTC.

The rearrangement uses TRBV6-5 and TRBJ1-2, with a tentative D call TRBD1 (5 bases). The germline CDR1 and CDR2 sequences are MNHEY and SVGAGI. This CDR3 spans 13 amino acids. V was pared by 7 bases and J by 6 bases, with 15 bases between. Written as DNA, the CDR3 is TGTGCCAGCACCCCGGGGGGGGTAGATGGCTACACCTTC. It is translated as CASTPGGVDGYTF.

For the CDR3, the DNA is TGTGCCAGCAGTCAGGGGACAGGGGGCGGGAATCAGCCCCAGCATTTT. As protein: CASSQGTGGGNQPQHF. J is TRBJ1-5 and V is TRBV27; 12 bases agree with TRBD1. V lost 5 bases to trimming and J lost 4 bases; unmatched junction nucleotides: 6. Germline CDR1 is MNHEY and CDR2 is SMNVEV (reference sequence). The CDR3 contains 16 residues.

The chain combines TRBV7-9 with TRBJ1-3, with D possibly being TRBD1 (6 bases). V lost 1 base and J 2 bases, leaving 9 bases between the germline ends. This CDR3 spans 15 amino acids. The V gene's germline CDR1 is SEHNR and CDR2 FQNEAQ (reference sequence). In DNA form, the CDR3 reads TGTGCCAGCAGCTTAGTAGCAGGGGCTGGAAACACCATATATTTT. Translated, it gives CASSLVAGAGNTIYF.

The chain joins TRBV10-1 to TRBJ2-2; 8 bases agree with TRBD2. CDR3 length equals 16 residues. V trimming: 4 bases; J trimming: 5 bases; junction bases outside the gene matches: 9. CDR1 and CDR2 from the germline V gene are WNHNN and SYGVQD (reference sequence). The CDR3 loop reads CASSGQSGSPTGELFF. CDR3 bases: TGCGCCAGCAGTGGTCAAAGCGGGAGCCCGACCGGGGAGCTGTTTTTT.

CDR3 nucleotides: TGCGCCAGCAGCTTGGATCCTAGCGGGAGTGGTGGGTATGAGCAGTTCTTC. Translation: CASSLDPSGSGGYEQFF. This chain uses TRBV5-1 with TRBJ2-1; 10 bases match TRBD2. Germline loops: CDR1 SGHRS, CDR2 YFSETQ. This CDR3 is 17 amino acids long. The ends lost 0 bases at V and 8 bases at J; junction bases unmatched: 11.

The J gene is TRBJ1-1, the V gene TRBV6-5; D unclear. Trimming removed 7 bases from V and 1 base from J, with 16 bases in between. This CDR3 comprises 15 residues. The germline CDR1 and CDR2 sequences are MNHEY and SVGAGI. CDR3 amino acids: CASTPRRGPNTEAFF. The CDR3 DNA sequence: TGTGCCAGCACCCCCCGGCGGGGTCCGAACACTGAAGCTTTCTTT.

This rearrangement joins TRBV7-2 to TRBJ2-7; TRBD2 agrees at 12 bases. The CDR3 runs 15 residues. V lost 4 bases and J lost 4; bases outside the gene matches: 5. Germline-derived CDR1 and CDR2 are SGHTA and FQGNSA. Here the CDR3 DNA reads TGTGCCAGCAGCTGGACTAGCGGGATGGATTACGAGCAGTACTTC. Encoded protein: CASSWTSGMDYEQYF.

The chain uses TRBV5-1 and TRBJ2-7, with D perhaps TRBD2 (5 bases). This CDR3 contains 16 residues. CDR1 SGHRS and CDR2 YFSETQ come from the germline V gene. Deletions cut 0 bases from V and 3 bases from J, with 16 bases between. The CDR3 region is CASSLEVTRGIYEQYF. CDR3 sequence (DNA): TGCGCCAGCAGCTTGGAGGTGACACGGGGAATCTACGAGCAGTACTTC.

CDR3: CASSTTGGADSPLHF. The CDR3 DNA reads TGCGCCAGCAGCACCACAGGGGGCGCAGATTCACCCCTCCACTTT. This rearrangement joins TRBV5-1 to TRBJ1-6; 9 bases fit TRBD1. The CDR3 covers 15 residues. The J segment lost 8 bases and the V segment lost 4 bases, leaving 7 bases of the junction unmatched. From germline, CDR1 is SGHRS and CDR2 YFSETQ.

CDR3 sequence: CASSWDRAKETQYF. DNA of the CDR3: TGTGCCAGCAGTTGGGACAGGGCCAAGGAGACCCAGTACTTC. The chain combines TRBV2 with TRBJ2-5; the match to TRBD1 covers 9 bases. The germline CDR1 and CDR2 sequences are SNHLY and FYNNEI. The trim removed 5 bases at V and 5 bases at J, leaving 6 bases unmatched. The CDR3 consists of 14 residues.

V is TRBV25-1 and J is TRBJ2-7; weak D call: TRBD1 (7 bases). Germline V CDR1 and CDR2: MGHDK, SYGVNS. Trimming took 5 bases from V and 1 from J, leaving 15 bases between them. CDR3 length: 15 amino acids. CDR3 protein: CASSKGAGGSYEQYF. For the CDR3, the DNA is TGTGCCAGCAGTAAGGGGGCAGGGGGGTCCTACGAGCAGTACTTC.

The chain uses TRBV27 and TRBJ1-2; 11 nucleotides line up with TRBD1. V trimming: 2 bases; J trimming: 5 bases; junction bases outside the gene matches: 4. Germline V lookup: CDR1 MNHEY, CDR2 SMNVEV (reference sequence). This CDR3 is built from 15 residues. The CDR3 here is CASSLGQGALYGYTF. DNA for the CDR3: TGTGCCAGCAGTTTAGGACAGGGGGCTTTGTATGGCTACACCTTC.

The chain is built from TRBV7-9 and TRBJ2-3; tentative D call: TRBD2 (6 bases). Germline CDR1 and CDR2: SEHNR and FQNEAQ (reference sequence). V lost 2 bases, J lost 4 bases, and 10 bases lay in between. CDR3 length: 14 residues. CDR3 DNA sequence: TGTGCCAGCAGCTTACTGACTAGGGCAGATACGCAGTATTTT. It codes for CASSLLTRADTQYF.

CDR3 region: CASGLGGLNNEQFF. CDR3 in DNA: TGTGCCAGCGGGTTGGGGGGGCTTAACAATGAGCAGTTCTTC. The chain combines TRBV6-5 with TRBJ2-1; weak D call: TRBD2 (7 bases). Trimming took 8 bases from V and 5 from J, leaving 16 bases between them. This CDR3 has 14 residues. From germline, CDR1 is MNHEY and CDR2 SVGAGI.

J is TRBJ2-1 and V is TRBV5-1, with 11 nucleotides matching TRBD1. The germline V gene has CDR1 SGHRS and CDR2 YFSETQ. The junction had 4 bases not matched to a gene; V was cut back by 4 bases and J by 4 bases. This CDR3 region has 15 residues. DNA for the CDR3: TGCGCCAGCAGCCCCGGGACAGGGGGTTACAATGAGCAGTTCTTC. As protein: CASSPGTGGYNEQFF.

The chain couples TRBV6-5 to TRBJ2-5; 7 bases agree with TRBD2. This CDR3 has 15 residues. V lost 6 bases, J lost 5 bases, and 12 bases stayed unmatched. CDR1 and CDR2 from the germline V gene are MNHEY and SVGAGI. The DNA of the CDR3 is TGTGCCAGCAGCTCCAAACGGGGAGGGCTCGAGACCCAGTACTTC. Protein sequence: CASSSKRGGLETQYF.